The 4 T cell receptor beta chains listed next were all sequenced from one sample in a study of blood T cell repertoires in COVID-19 (TCRdb year 2020). The library came from the immunoSEQ multiplex PCR assay. TCRdb limited this immuneACCESS table to in-frame rearrangements with V and J called. A share of clones is missing; checked studies link under half to unresolved V genes, and the rest is unexplained. Across this sample there are about 500,000 clones, with 85% to 90% seen only once. The top ten hold roughly 7.3% of the sample. The sample was peripheral blood. The origin of the receptors is a woman aged 45-60 years with COVID-19, enrolled during active disease.

The CDR3 is CASSQVPGDNEQFF. In nucleotides, the CDR3 is TGCGCCAGCAGCCAAGTGCCGGGGGACAATGAGCAGTTCTTC. V is TRBV4-1 and J is TRBJ2-1; D is perhaps TRBD2 (6 bases). The CDR3 has 14 residues. Germline CDR1 and CDR2: MGHRA and YSYEKL. Trimming left V 1 base short and J 5 bases short, with 9 bases between.

The genes are TRBV13 and TRBJ2-3; 7 bases are a match to TRBD1. The length of the CDR3 is 16 residues. The germline gives CDR1 PRHDT, CDR2 FYEKMQ (reference sequence). J gave up 3 bases and V 5 bases, and 11 bases lay outside the gene matches. In nucleotides, the CDR3 is TGTGCCAGCAGCAGAGTGCCGGGACAGATTACAGATACGCAGTATTTT. Its protein is CASSRVPGQITDTQYF.

The chain combines TRBV10-3 with TRBJ2-1; 7 bases map to TRBD2. This CDR3 region has 16 residues. Losses at the gene ends were 3 bases for V and 4 bases for J; bases not matched to a gene: 9. Looked up from germline, CDR1 is ENHRY and CDR2 is SYGVKD. CDR3 sequence reads: CAISDGGGRGYNEQFF. The CDR3 DNA reads as TGTGCCATCAGTGATGGGGGGGGAAGGGGATACAATGAGCAGTTCTTC.

The CDR3 sequence: CASSPGDGTGIVDGYTF. The CDR3 coding sequence is TGCGCCAGCAGCCCGGGGGACGGGACAGGGATCGTAGATGGCTACACCTTC. This rearrangement joins TRBV5-1 to TRBJ1-2; 9 nucleotides line up with TRBD1. V lost 4 bases to trimming and J lost 6 bases; unmatched junction nucleotides: 16. The germline V gene has CDR1 SGHRS and CDR2 YFSETQ. The CDR3 runs to 17 residues. Complete variable domain (other parts from reference TRBV5-1 and TRBJ1-2): KAGVTQTPRYLIKTRGQQVTLSCSPISGHRSVSWYQQTPGQGLQFLFEYFSETQRNKGNFPGRFSGRQFSNSRSEMNVSTLELGDSALYLCASSPGDGTGIVDGYTFGSGTRLTVV.